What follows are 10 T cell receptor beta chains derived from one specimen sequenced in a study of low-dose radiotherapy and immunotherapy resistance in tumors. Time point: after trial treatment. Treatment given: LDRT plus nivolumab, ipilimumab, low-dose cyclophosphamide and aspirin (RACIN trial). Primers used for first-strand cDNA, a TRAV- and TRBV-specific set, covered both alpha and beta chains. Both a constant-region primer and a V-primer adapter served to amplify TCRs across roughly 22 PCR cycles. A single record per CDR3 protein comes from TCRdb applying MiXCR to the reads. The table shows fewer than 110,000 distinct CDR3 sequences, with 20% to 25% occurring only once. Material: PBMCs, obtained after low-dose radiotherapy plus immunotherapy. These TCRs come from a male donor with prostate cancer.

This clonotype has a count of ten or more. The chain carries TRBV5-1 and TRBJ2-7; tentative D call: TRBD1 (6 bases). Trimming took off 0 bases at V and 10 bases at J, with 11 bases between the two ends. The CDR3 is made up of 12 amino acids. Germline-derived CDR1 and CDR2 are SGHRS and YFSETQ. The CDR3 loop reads CASSLDRDIQYF. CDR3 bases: TGCGCCAGCAGCTTGGACCGGGACATCCAGTACTTC.

The DNA for the CDR3 is TGCGCCAGCAGCTTGCAAACAGGGGCTGTGGGGGCCAACGTCCTGACTTTC. Residues: CASSLQTGAVGANVLTF. This chain joins TRBV5-1 and TRBJ2-6, with 7 bases aligning to TRBD1. Germline lookup yields CDR1 SGHRS and CDR2 YFSETQ. V lost 1 base to trimming and J lost 4 bases; unmatched junction nucleotides: 8. The CDR3 consists of 17 residues.

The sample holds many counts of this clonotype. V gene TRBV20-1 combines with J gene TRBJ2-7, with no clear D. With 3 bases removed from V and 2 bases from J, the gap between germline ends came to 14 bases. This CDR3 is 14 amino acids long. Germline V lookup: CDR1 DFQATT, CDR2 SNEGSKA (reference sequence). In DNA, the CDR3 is TGCAGTGCTAGCCCCCCGGCAGGTACCTACGAGCAGTACTTC. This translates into CSASPPAGTYEQYF.

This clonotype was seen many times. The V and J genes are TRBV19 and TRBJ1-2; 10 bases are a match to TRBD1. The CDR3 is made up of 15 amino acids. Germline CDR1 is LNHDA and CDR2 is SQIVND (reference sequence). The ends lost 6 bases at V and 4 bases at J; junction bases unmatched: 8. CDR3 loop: CASRTGQGNSYGYTF. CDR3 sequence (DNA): TGTGCCAGTAGAACGGGACAGGGGAACTCCTATGGCTACACCTTC.

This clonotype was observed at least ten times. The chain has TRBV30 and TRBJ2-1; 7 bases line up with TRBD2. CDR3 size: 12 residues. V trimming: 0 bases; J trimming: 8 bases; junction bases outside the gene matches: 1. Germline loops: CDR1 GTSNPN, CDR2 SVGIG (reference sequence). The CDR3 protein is CAWSVRGDEQFF. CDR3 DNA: TGTGCCTGGAGTGTACGGGGGGATGAGCAGTTCTTC.

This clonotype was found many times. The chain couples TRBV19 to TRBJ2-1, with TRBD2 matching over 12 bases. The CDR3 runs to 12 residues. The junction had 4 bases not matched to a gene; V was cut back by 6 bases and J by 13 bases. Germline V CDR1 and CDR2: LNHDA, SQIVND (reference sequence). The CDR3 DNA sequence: TGTGCCAGTAGAACTAGCGGGGGGCTCCAGTTCTTC. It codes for CASRTSGGLQFF.

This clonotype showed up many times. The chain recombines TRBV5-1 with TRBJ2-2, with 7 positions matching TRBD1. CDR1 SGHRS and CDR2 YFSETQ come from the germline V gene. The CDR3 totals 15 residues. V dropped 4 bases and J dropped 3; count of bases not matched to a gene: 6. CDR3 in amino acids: CASSPSTGDTGELFF. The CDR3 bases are TGCGCCAGCAGCCCCTCCACAGGGGACACCGGGGAGCTGTTTTTT.

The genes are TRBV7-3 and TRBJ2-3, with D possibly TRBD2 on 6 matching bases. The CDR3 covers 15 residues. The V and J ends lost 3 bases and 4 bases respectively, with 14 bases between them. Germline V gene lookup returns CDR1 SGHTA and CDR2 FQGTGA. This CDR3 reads CASSFNPGSADTQYF. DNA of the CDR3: TGTGCCAGCAGCTTCAACCCCGGGAGTGCAGATACGCAGTATTTT.

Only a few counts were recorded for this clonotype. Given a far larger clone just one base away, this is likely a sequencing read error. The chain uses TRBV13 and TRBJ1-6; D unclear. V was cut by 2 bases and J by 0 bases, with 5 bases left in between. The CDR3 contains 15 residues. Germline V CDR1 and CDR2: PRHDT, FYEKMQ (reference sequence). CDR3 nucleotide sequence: TGTGCCAGCAGCTTAAAGAGCTCCTATAATTCACCCCTCCACTTT. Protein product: CASSLKSSYNSPLHF.

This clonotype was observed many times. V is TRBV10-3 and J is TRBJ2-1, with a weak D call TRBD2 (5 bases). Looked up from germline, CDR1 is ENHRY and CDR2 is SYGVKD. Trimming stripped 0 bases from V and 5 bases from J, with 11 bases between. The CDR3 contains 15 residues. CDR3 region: CAISESTIRNNEQFF. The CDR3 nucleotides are TGTGCCATCAGTGAGTCGACTATAAGGAACAATGAGCAGTTCTTC.